This paragraph covers one T cell receptor (beta chain) sequence. The method was immunoSEQ multiplex PCR; TCRdb's version includes in-frame clones alone and lacks a portion of them. This table has approximately 100,000 clones, about 91% appearing once. This record comes from a study of T cell responses to AZD1222 COVID-19 vaccine. CDR1 GTSNPN and CDR2 SVGIG come from the germline V gene (reference sequence). The V segment lost 4 bases and the J segment 6 bases; nucleotides outside the gene matches: 10. CDR3 size: 14 residues. This sequence was found in an adult in good health. This chain links TRBV30 with TRBJ2-7, with 9 nucleotides matching TRBD1. The material sequenced was peripheral blood, taken on day 0 of AZD1222 vaccination. For the CDR3, the DNA is TGTGCCTGGAACAGACAGGGGGTCGAGGGCGAGCAGTACTTC. It translates to CAWNRQGVEGEQYF.